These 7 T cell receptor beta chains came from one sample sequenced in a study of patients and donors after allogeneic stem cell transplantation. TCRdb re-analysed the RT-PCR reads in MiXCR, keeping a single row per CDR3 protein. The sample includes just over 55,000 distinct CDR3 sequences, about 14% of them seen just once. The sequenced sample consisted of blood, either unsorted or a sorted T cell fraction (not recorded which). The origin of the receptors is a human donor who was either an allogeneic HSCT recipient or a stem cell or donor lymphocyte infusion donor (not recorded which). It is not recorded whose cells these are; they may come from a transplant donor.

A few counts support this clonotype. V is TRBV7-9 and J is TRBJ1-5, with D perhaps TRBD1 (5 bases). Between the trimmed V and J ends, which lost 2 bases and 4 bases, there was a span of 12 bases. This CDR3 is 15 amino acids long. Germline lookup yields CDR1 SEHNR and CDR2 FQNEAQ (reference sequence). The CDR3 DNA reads TGTGCCAGCAGCTTAAGTGTGACAGCAAATCAGCCCCAGCATTTT. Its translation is CASSLSVTANQPQHF.

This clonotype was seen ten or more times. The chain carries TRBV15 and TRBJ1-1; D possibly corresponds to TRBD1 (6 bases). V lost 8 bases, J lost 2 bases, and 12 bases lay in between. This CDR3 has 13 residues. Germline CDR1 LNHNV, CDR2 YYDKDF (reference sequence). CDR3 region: CATRTGGNTEAFF. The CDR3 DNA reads TGTGCCACCCGTACCGGGGGCAACACTGAAGCTTTCTTT.

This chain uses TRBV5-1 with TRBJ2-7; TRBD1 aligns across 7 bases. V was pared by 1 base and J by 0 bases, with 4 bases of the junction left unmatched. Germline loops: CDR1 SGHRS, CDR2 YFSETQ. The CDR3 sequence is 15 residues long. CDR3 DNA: TGCGCCAGCAGCTTGTATGGGACAGTCTCCTACGAGCAGTACTTC. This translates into CASSLYGTVSYEQYF.

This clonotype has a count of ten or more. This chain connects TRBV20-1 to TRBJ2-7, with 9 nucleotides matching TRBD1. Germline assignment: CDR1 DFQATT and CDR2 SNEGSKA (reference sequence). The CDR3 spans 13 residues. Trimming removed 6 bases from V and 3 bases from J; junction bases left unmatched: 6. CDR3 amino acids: CSAKGTGSYEQYF. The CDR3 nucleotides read TGCAGTGCAAAGGGGACAGGGAGCTACGAGCAGTACTTC.

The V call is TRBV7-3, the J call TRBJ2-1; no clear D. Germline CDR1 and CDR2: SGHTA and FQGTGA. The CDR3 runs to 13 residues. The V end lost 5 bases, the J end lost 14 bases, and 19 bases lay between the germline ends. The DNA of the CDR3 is TGTGCCAGCAGCCTCGGACCAGATCTTGATGAGTTCTTC. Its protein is CASSLGPDLDEFF.

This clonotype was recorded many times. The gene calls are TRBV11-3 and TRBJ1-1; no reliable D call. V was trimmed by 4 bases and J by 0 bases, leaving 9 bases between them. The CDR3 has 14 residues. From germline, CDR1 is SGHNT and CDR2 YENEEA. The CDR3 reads CASSWPPLNTEAFF. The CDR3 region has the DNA TGTGCCAGCAGCTGGCCCCCCTTGAACACTGAAGCTTTCTTT.

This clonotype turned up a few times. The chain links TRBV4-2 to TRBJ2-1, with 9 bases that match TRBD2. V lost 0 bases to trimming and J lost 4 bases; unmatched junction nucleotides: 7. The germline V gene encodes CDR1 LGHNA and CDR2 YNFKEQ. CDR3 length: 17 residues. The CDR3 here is CASSQDGSGSVYNEQFF. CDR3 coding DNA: TGTGCCAGCAGCCAAGATGGTAGCGGGAGTGTTTACAATGAGCAGTTCTTC.